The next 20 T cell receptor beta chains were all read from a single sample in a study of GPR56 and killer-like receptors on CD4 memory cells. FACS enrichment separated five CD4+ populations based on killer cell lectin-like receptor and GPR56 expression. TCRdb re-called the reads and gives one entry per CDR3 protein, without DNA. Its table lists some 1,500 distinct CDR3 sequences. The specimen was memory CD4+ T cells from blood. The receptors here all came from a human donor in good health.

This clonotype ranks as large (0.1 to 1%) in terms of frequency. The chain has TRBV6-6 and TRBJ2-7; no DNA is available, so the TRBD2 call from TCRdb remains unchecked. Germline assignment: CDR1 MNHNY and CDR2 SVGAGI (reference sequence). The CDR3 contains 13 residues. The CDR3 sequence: CASRPGVTYEQYF.

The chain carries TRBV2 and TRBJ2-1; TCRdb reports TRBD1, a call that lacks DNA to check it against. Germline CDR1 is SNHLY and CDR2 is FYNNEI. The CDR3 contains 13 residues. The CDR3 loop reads CASSETEGSGEFF. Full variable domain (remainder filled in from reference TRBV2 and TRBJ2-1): EPEVTQTPSHQVTQMGQEVILRCVPISNHLYFYWYRQILGQKVEFLVSFYNNEISEKSEIFDDQFSVERPDGSNFTLKIRSTKLEDSAMYFCASSETEGSGEFFGPGTRLTVL.

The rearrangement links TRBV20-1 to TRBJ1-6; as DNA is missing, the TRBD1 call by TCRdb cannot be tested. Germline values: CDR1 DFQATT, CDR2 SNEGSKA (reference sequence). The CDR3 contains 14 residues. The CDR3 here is CSARDDRGSSPLHF.

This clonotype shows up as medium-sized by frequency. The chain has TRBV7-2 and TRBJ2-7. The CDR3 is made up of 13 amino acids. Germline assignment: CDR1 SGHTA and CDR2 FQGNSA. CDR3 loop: CASGERGPYEQYF. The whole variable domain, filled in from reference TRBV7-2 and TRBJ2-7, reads GAGVSQSPSNKVTEKGKDVELRCDPISGHTALYWYRQSLGQGLEFLIYFQGNSAPDKSGLPSDRFSAERTGGSVSTLTIQRTQQEDSAVYLCASGERGPYEQYFGPGTRLTVT.

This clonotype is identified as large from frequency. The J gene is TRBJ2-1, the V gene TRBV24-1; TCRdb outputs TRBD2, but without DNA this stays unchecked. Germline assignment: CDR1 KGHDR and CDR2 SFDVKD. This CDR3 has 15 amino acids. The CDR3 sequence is CATSDPGLASVEQFF.

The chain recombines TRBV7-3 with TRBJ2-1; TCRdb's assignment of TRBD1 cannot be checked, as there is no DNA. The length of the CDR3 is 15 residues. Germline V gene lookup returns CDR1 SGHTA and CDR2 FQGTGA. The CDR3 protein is CASSIGTSSYNEQFF.

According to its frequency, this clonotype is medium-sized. CDR3 in amino acids: CASSPSGGLATEAFF. The gene calls are TRBV18 and TRBJ1-1; TCRdb's D call, TRBD1, is unchecked because there is no DNA. In germline, CDR1 is KGHSH, CDR2 LQKENI. This CDR3 comprises 15 residues.

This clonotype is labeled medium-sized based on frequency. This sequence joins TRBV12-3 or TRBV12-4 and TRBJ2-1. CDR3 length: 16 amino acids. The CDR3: CASSLAASGAYNEQFF.

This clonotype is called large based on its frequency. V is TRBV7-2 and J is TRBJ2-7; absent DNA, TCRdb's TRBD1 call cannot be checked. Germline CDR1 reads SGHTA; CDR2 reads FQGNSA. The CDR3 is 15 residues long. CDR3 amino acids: CASSQNRGPSYEQYF. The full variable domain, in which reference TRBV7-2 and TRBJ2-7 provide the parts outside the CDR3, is GAGVSQSPSNKVTEKGKDVELRCDPISGHTALYWYRQSLGQGLEFLIYFQGNSAPDKSGLPSDRFSAERTGGSVSTLTIQRTQQEDSAVYLCASSQNRGPSYEQYFGPGTRLTVT.

CDR3: CASSVGSSGGATYNEQFF. The rearrangement links TRBV9 to TRBJ2-1; TCRdb proposes TRBD2, but this gene call is untestable without DNA. The CDR3 loop spans 18 amino acids. Germline CDR1 and CDR2: SGDLS and YYNGEE.

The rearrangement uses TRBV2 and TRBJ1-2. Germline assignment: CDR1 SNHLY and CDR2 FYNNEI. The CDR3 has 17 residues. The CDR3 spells CASSEWGPSHRGYGYTF. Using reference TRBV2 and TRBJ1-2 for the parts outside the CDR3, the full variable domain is EPEVTQTPSHQVTQMGQEVILRCVPISNHLYFYWYRQILGQKVEFLVSFYNNEISEKSEIFDDQFSVERPDGSNFTLKIRSTKLEDSAMYFCASSEWGPSHRGYGYTFGSGTRLTVV.

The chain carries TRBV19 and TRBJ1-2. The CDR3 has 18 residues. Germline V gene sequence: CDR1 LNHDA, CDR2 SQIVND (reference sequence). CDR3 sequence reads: CASSPRLAGETQSYGYTF.

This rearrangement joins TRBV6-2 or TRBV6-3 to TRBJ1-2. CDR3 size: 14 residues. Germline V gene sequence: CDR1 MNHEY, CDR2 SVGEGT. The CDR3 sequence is CASSYSRGPRGYTF.

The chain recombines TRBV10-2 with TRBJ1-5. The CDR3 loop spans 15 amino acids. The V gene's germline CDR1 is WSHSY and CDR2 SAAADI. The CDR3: CASSESGHRNQPQHF.

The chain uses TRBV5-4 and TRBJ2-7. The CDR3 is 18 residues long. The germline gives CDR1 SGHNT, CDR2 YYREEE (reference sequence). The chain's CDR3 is CASSSLVERTGSSYEQYF.

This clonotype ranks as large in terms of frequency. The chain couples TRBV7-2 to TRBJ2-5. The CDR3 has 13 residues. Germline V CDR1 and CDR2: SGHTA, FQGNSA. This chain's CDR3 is CASSFAGEETQYF. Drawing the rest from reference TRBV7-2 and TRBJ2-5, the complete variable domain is GAGVSQSPSNKVTEKGKDVELRCDPISGHTALYWYRQSLGQGLEFLIYFQGNSAPDKSGLPSDRFSAERTGGSVSTLTIQRTQQEDSAVYLCASSFAGEETQYFGPGTRLLVL.

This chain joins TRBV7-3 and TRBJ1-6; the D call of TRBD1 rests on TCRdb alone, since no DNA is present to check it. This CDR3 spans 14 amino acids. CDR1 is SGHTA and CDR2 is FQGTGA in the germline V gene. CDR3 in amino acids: CASSRGAPNSPLHF.

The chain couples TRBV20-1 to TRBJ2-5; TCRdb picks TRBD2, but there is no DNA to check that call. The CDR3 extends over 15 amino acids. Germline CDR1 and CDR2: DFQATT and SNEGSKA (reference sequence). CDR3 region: CSAFSPTGVRETQYF.

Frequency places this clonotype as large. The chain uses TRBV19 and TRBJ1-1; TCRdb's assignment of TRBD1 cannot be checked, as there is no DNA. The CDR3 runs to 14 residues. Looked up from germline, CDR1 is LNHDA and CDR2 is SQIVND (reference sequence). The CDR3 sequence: CASSGWGSLPEAFF.

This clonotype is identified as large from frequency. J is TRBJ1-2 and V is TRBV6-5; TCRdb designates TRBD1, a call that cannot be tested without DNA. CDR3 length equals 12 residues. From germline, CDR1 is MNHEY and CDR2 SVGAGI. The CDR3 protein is CASRTGESGYTF.